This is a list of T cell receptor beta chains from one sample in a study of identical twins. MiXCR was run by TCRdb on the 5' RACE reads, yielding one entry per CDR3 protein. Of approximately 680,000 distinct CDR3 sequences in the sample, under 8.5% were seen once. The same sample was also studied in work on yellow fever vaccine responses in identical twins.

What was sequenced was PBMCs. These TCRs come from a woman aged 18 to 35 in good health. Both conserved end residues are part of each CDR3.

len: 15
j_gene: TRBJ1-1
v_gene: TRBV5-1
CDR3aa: CASSLVAVQNTEAFF

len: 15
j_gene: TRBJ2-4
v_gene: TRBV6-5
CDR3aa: CASSYGGTGVNIQYF

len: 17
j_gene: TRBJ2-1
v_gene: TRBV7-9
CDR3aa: CASSLVVTSGSRSEQFF

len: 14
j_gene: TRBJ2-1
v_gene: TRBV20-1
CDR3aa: CSAPGTTSYNEQFF

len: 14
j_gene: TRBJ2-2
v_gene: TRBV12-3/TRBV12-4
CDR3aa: CASSWTTLGGELFF

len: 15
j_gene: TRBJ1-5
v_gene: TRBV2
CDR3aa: CASSRGEGLGQPQHF

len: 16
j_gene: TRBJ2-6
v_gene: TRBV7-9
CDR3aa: CASSFSGAAGANVLTF

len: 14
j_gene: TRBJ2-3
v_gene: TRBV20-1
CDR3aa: CSARAGGITDTQYF

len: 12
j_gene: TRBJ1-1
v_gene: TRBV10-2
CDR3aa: CASSDRVREAFF

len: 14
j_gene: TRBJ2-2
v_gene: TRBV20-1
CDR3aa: CSARRSANTGELFF

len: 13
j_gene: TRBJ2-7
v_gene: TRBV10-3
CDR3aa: CAISRQGKNEQYF

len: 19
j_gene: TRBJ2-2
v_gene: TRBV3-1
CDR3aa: CASSQRGIMLSENTGELFF

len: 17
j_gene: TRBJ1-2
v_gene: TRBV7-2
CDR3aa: CASSLSRGTAPRGGYTF

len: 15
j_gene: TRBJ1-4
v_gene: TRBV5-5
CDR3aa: CASSLLGQGGEKLFF

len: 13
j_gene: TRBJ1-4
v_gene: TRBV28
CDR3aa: CASRVKGYEKLFF

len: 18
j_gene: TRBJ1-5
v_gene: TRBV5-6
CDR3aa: CASSLDGQGVGGNQPQHF

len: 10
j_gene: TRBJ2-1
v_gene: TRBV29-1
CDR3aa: CSVETTQRFF

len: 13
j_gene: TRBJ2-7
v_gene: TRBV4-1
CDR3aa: CASSQVLFYEQYF

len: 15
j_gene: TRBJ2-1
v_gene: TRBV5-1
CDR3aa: CASSLRASGNNEQFF

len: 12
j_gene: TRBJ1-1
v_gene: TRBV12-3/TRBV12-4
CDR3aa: CASSLGRAEAFF

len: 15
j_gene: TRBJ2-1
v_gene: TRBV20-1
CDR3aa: CSAREKAGGGGEQFF

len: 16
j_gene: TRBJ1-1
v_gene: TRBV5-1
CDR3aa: CASSSGQGRGRTEAFF

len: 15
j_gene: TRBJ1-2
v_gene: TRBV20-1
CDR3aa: CSARDGQGVDYGYTF

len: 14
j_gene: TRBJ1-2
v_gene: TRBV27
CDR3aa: CASSALAGLYGYTF

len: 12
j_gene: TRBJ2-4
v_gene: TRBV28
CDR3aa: CASSPPLRPQYF

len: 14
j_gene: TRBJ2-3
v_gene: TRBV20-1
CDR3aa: CSASRTSSTDTQYF